The 4 T cell receptor beta chains presented below share a single source sample, sequenced in a study of Graves' ophthalmopathy and Graves' hyperthyroidism. TCR beta CDR3 amplification used RNA transcripts. RT-PCR in the first round used HTBI primers; a second-round multiplex PCR followed. TCRdb itself ran the multiplex PCR reads through MiXCR, one entry per CDR3 protein. Among 11,000 to 15,000 distinct CDR3 sequences listed, 50% were seen once. Sequencing used peripheral blood. All receptors come from a woman younger than 45 with Graves' ophthalmopathy.

The chain combines TRBV7-9 with TRBJ2-7; TRBD1 might be the D (5 bases). The CDR3 is made up of 14 amino acids. Looked up from germline, CDR1 is SEHNR and CDR2 is FQNEAQ (reference sequence). Trimming left V 0 bases short and J 3 bases short, with 9 bases between. The CDR3 nucleotides read TGTGCCAGCAGCTTAGCGGGGCAACACTACGAGCAGTACTTC. It specifies CASSLAGQHYEQYF. Together with reference TRBV7-9 and TRBJ2-7, the CDR3 gives the full variable domain: DTGVSQNPRHKITKRGQNVTFRCDPISEHNRLYWYRQTLGQGPEFLTYFQNEAQLEKSRLLSDRFSAERPKGSFSTLEIQRTEQGDSAMYLCASSLAGQHYEQYFGPGTRLTVT.

The rearrangement joins TRBV7-9 to TRBJ2-1; 7 positions agree with TRBD2. V shed 4 bases and J 4 bases; nucleotides not matched to a gene: 10. Germline V lookup: CDR1 SEHNR, CDR2 FQNEAQ (reference sequence). CDR3 length: 16 amino acids. CDR3 bases: TGTGCCAGCAGCTACACTAAGCGGGGATCTTACAATGAGCAGTTCTTC. Translation gives CASSYTKRGSYNEQFF.

This clonotype was seen at least ten times. The chain employs TRBV7-2 and TRBJ2-3; D unclear. Trimming stripped 1 base from V and 2 bases from J, with 4 bases between. The CDR3 runs to 13 residues. Germline V gene sequence: CDR1 SGHTA, CDR2 FQGNSA. The chain's CDR3 is CASSLGPTDTQYF. CDR3 DNA sequence: TGTGCCAGCAGCTTAGGACCCACAGATACGCAGTATTTT.

Remarks on this clonotype: At one end the junction does not follow the germline gene, possibly because of a read error. This chain's CDR3 is CASSQAMGVGNEKLFF. DNA for the CDR3: TGCGCCAGCAGCCAGGCCATGGGGGTCGGGAATGAAAAACTGTTTTTT. The rearrangement links TRBV7-9 to TRBJ1-4; D possibly corresponds to TRBD1 (5 bases). CDR1 and CDR2 (germline): SEHNR, FQNEAQ (reference sequence). CDR3 length: 16 residues.